Listed below are T cell receptor beta chains from one sample, sequenced in a study of shared clonotypes between healthy human individuals. Clones were read by immunoSEQ multiplex PCR, and TCRdb kept only the in-frame ones, dropping some. The sample yields fewer than 600,000 clones, around 81% seen once. Source material: PBMCs. These receptors were collected from a woman between 35 and 50 years old in good health. Some clones in this sample may be carry-over from other donors' samples. The CDR3 runs from the conserved cysteine through the conserved F or W. Each record gives: J gene, V gene, clone size, D gene, CDR3 protein, CDR3 DNA. D genes are given only for firm matches. The size field is filled for only some rows; it gives once, few, many or a size class.

TRBJ2-7 | TRBV15 | - | TRBD2 | CATSTQSGLAGRVEQYF | TGTGCCACCAGCACCCAAAGTGGACTAGCGGGACGTGTCGAGCAGTACTTC
TRBJ2-7 | TRBV6-4 | once | - | CASSYSYQSYEQYF | TGTGCCAGCAGTTACTCGTACCAATCCTACGAGCAGTACTTC
TRBJ1-4 | TRBV10-3 | - | - | CAISETATTNEKLFF | TGTGCCATCAGTGAGACAGCTACAACTAATGAAAAACTGTTTTTT
TRBJ2-1 | TRBV5-6 | - | - | CASSLVFLRGRLSGNEQFF | TGTGCCAGCAGCTTGGTGTTCCTCAGGGGGAGGTTGAGTGGCAATGAGCAGTTCTTC
TRBJ1-4 | TRBV7-9 | - | - | CASSLGGSTAWNEKLFF | TGTGCCAGCAGCTTAGGGGGATCGACAGCCTGGAATGAAAAACTGTTTTTT
TRBJ1-4 | TRBV2 | once | - | CASMTERLGKLFF | TGTGCCAGCATGACAGAAAGGCTGGGGAAACTGTTTTTT
TRBJ2-7 | TRBV9 | - | TRBD2 | CASSAGLAGAGEQYF | TGTGCCAGCAGCGCCGGACTAGCGGGAGCGGGGGAGCAGTACTTC
TRBJ2-2 | TRBV7-2 | - | - | CASSPQRNTGELFF | TGTGCCAGCAGCCCCCAAAGGAACACCGGGGAGCTGTTTTTT
TRBJ1-2 | TRBV6-5 | few | - | CATARGDYGYTF | TGTGCCACTGCACGGGGGGACTATGGCTACACCTTC
TRBJ2-7 | TRBV10-3 | - | - | CAISESPYYEQYF | TGTGCCATCAGTGAGTCCCCATACTACGAGCAGTACTTC
TRBJ1-4 | TRBV7-8 | - | - | CASSLVQGSEKLFF | TGTGCCAGCAGCTTAGTACAAGGGTCCGAAAAACTGTTTTTT
TRBJ1-5 | TRBV6-5 | many | - | CASSQGSGQPQHF | TGTGCCAGCAGCCAGGGGTCGGGTCAGCCCCAGCATTTT
TRBJ1-1 | TRBV29-1 | once | - | CSVVIYNTEAFF | TGCAGCGTTGTGATCTATAACACTGAAGCTTTCTTT
TRBJ1-2 | TRBV19 | - | - | CASSAENYGYTF | TGTGCCAGTAGTGCAGAGAACTATGGCTACACCTTC
TRBJ2-7 | TRBV5-8 | - | - | CASSPTPTPREQYF | TGTGCCAGCAGCCCGACGCCCACTCCGCGCGAGCAGTACTTC
TRBJ2-1 | TRBV5-4 | - | TRBD1 | CASSDSRTGNNEQFF | TGTGCCAGCAGCGATTCCAGGACAGGGAACAATGAGCAGTTCTTC